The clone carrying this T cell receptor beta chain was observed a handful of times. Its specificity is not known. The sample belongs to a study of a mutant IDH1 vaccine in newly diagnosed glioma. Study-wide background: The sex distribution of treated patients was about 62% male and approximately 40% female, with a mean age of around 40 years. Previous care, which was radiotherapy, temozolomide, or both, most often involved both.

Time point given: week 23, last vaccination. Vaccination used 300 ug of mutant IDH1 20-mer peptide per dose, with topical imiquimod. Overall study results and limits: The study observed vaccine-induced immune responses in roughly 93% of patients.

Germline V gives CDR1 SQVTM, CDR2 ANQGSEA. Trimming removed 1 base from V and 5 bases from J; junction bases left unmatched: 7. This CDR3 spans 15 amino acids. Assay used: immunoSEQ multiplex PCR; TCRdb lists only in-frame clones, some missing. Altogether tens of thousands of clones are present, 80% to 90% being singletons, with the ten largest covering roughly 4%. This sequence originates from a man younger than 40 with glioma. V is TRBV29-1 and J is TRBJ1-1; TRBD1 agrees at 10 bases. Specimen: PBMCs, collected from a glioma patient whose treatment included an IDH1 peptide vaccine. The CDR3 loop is CSVEGGQGMGTEAFF. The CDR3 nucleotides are TGCAGCGTTGAAGGGGGACAGGGGATGGGGACTGAAGCTTTCTTT.